The clone carrying this TCR beta chain was observed a handful of times. The sample originates from a study of blood T cells in healthy people across ages. Germline V CDR1 and CDR2: LGHDT, YNNKEL (reference sequence). This CDR3 has 16 amino acids. V was pared by 0 bases and J by 5 bases, with 7 bases of the junction left unmatched. Together with a sample-barcoded 5' primer, a J-beta primer mix was included in a second PCR lasting about 6 to 11 cycles. Per-sample output comprised a minimum of 3 million paired-end reads containing CDR3. TCRdb re-called the 5' RACE reads with MiXCR, one entry per CDR3 protein. The repertoire holds some 1.6 million distinct CDR3 sequences, about 32% seen once, with approximately 11% in the top ten.

The sequencing sample was made of blood. V and J are TRBV3-1 and TRBJ2-1; 7 bases match TRBD2. The TCR sequence derives from a woman between 25 and 40 years old in good health. The CDR3 DNA sequence: TGTGCCAGCAGCCAAGATGGGAGGGTAGGGCACAATGAGCAGTTCTTC. It yields the protein CASSQDGRVGHNEQFF.